A selection of T cell receptor beta chains follows, all from one sample in a study of cytomegalovirus exposure and HLA in healthy donors. Libraries were prepared by immunoSEQ multiplex PCR; TCRdb keeps only in-frame clonotypes and omits some of them. The sample has under 200,000 clones, 75% to 85% seen once. The sequenced sample was PBMCs. These receptors came from a male donor in good health and CMV-seropositive. Each CDR3 is given with its conserved first and last residue. Each record gives: V gene, D gene, CDR3 protein. A D gene is named only where the DNA matches it firmly.

TRBV6-1 | - | CAIRPQGSGANVLTF
TRBV5-4 | TRBD2 | CASSLAGGAAYNEQFF
TRBV19 | TRBD1 | CATGTGTINSPLHF
TRBV5-1 | - | CASSPYEGEAFF
TRBV5-4 | TRBD1 | CASSLKQGVHEQYF
TRBV6-5 | TRBD1 | CASSYYRDRGRIGYTF
TRBV19 | - | CASKPENTEAFF
TRBV25-1 | TRBD1 | CASRPPTGGGYTF
TRBV13 | - | CASSLGGVGETQYF
TRBV4-1 | - | CASSQEMGADTGELFF
TRBV4-3 | - | CASSQHLATANEKLFF
TRBV4-1 | TRBD1 | CASSRTGSRGEKLFF
TRBV30 | - | CAWSPWQSTNYGYTF
TRBV6-5 | - | CASSSPGAKTQYF
TRBV18 | - | CASSPPGEIEQYF
TRBV4-1 | TRBD1 | CASSQPWTGGALETQYF
TRBV30 | - | CAWAIGQGMSREAFF
TRBV6-5 | - | CASSYSRPPDTQYF
TRBV6-5 | TRBD2 | CASRLAENTGELFF
TRBV10-1 | TRBD2 | CASSPGTSGGETQYF
TRBV7-9 | - | CASSPWGGRITVGEQFF
TRBV2 | TRBD1 | CASSVDRETEAFF
TRBV7-6 | - | CASSDLGGGEKLFF
TRBV7-2 | TRBD1 | CASSLEPQGGYEQYF
TRBV19 | TRBD1 | CASSIDLSGQGNEKLFF
TRBV25-1 | - | CASSFGSGDTQYF
TRBV4-3 | TRBD1 | CASSPEAGGAGDYGYTF
TRBV7-9 | TRBD1 | CASSRQGAGGYTF